This T cell receptor beta chain was retrieved from a study of long-term antiretroviral therapy in people with HIV. In regard to this clone: Its target is unknown.

Sequencing relied on immunoSEQ assay v3.0, run at survey level. Assay used: immunoSEQ multiplex PCR; TCRdb lists only in-frame clones, some missing. This sample has 20,000 to 25,000 clones; around nine tenths occur once, and the top ten carry around 6.5%. Study outcomes and limitations: HIV repertoires spanned narrower CDR3 length ranges than controls.

Germline CDR1 SEHNR, CDR2 FQNEAQ (reference sequence). CDR3 length: 14 residues. Trimming shortened V by 2 bases and J by 0 bases, and 5 bases separated the two germline ends. Source: unsorted PBMCs, taken 0.6 years after starting antiretroviral therapy. This TCR was sampled from a man aged 55 to 70 with HIV. This chain links TRBV7-9 with TRBJ2-1; no reliable D call. CDR3 coding DNA: TGTGCCAGCAGCTTAACCATCTCCTACAATGAGCAGTTCTTC. This encodes CASSLTISYNEQFF.